Listed here is a single T cell receptor (beta chain). Antigen specificity is unknown. Assay used: immunoSEQ multiplex PCR; TCRdb lists only in-frame clones, some missing. This sample has tens of thousands of clones, with roughly 90% found just once. The sample comes from a study of cytomegalovirus exposure and HLA in healthy donors. Overall study context: The platform used for the roughly 120 validation repertoires matched that of the roughly 670 first-cohort repertoires, a later analysis reported.

Overall study results and limits: The study put 150 or so TCR beta chains on its list as cytomegalovirus-associated. Diagnosis of cytomegalovirus status made by the classifier reportedly showed high specificity and sensitivity. CMV antigen specificity was confirmed in vitro for three CMV-associated chains.

Trimming took off 5 bases at V and 5 bases at J, with 13 bases between the two ends. Germline assignment: CDR1 SGHVS and CDR2 FNYEAQ. The CDR3 loop spans 13 amino acids. The sequence was obtained from a woman under 30 in good health and CMV-seropositive. Sequenced input: PBMCs. This chain uses TRBV7-6 with TRBJ2-7, with unresolved D. The DNA for the CDR3 is TGTGCCAGCAGCCACAGCATTCGGAACGAGCAGTACTTC. It translates to CASSHSIRNEQYF.